This T cell receptor beta chain was found in a study of T cells in Graves' hyperthyroidism and ophthalmopathy. General observations from the study: Among clonotypes expanded in thyroid above 0.001, most were also found in blood.

Amplified TCR beta CDR3 regions derived from RNA transcripts. An initial round of RT-PCR targeting the TCR CDR3 relied on the HTBI primer set. TCRdb re-called the multiplex PCR reads with MiXCR, one entry per CDR3 protein. The sample includes 500,000 to 800,000 distinct CDR3 sequences, approximately 15% of them seen just once. The germline CDR1 and CDR2 sequences are SGHKS and YYEKEE (reference sequence). The V and J ends lost 3 bases and 5 bases, in that order; junction bases with no gene match: 14. CDR3 length: 17 amino acids. This clonotype occurred many times. Its antigen is undetermined. The source material was blood. The receptor was derived from a woman aged 45-65 years with Graves' ophthalmopathy. The chain carries TRBV5-5 and TRBJ2-5; 9 bases are a match to TRBD2. The CDR3 here is CASSSPFVGLAVETQYF. The CDR3 region has the DNA TGTGCCAGCAGCTCGCCGTTTGTGGGACTAGCAGTTGAGACCCAGTACTTC.